This T cell receptor (beta chain) was profiled in a study of CD8 T cells in ankylosing spondylitis (TCRdb year 2017). Looking at the study overall: The study set out to find disease-linked TCR variants by profiling T cell receptor beta repertoires in ankylosing spondylitis patients and healthy donors. The full study cohort comprised 20 to 30 ankylosing spondylitis patients and some 100 healthy donors. Peripheral blood was sampled, and synovial fluid was also collected from ankylosing spondylitis patients.

CDR1 and CDR2, per the germline V gene (reference sequence), are SEHNR and FQNEAQ. The CDR3, from cysteine to phenylalanine, totals 14 residues. Left in the record is the CDR3 DNA by itself, 42 bases read in frame from the first base. The junction shows trimming of 1 base on V and 6 bases on J, plus 13 bases between the germline ends. About this clonotype itself: No antigen is known for it. No per-base quality is available; no much larger clone lies one base away.

The instrument was an Illumina HiSeq 2500. TCR beta libraries were prepared by quantitative 5'-RACE with molecular barcodes. The published analysis was carried out like this. A new computational method based on a probabilistic model of VDJ rearrangement was used to identify disease-linked TCR variants. TCRdb took the public reads, trimmed them with fastp at Q25, ran MiXCR for clone calling and kept in-frame beta chains. Records with the same CDR3 protein are collapsed into one entry carrying the most frequent genes and DNA. The V and J calls and clone size come from TCRdb's table, not from the authors' own analysis. This sample lists about 840,000 distinct CDR3 sequences; approximately 12% were detected once. Jointly, the top ten make up 0.51% of the sample. Here is what the overall study found, with its caveats: Some of the motif variants had been reported before in the synovial fluid and blood of reactive arthritis patients, a finding that suggests common disease-initiation mechanisms. The disease-linked clones were reported as significantly enriched in matched synovial fluid samples from ankylosing spondylitis patients. Blood from ankylosing spondylitis patients appeared to be characterized by a TCR beta motif composed of roughly eight highly homologous amino acid variants. A CD8+ phenotype was shown by the disease-linked clones, which were found at relatively low frequencies in peripheral blood.

The chain joins TRBV7-9 to TRBJ2-7, with the D gene too uncertain to name. Sequencing input: blood, either unsorted or a sorted T cell fraction (not recorded which). The origin of this receptor is a male donor with ankylosing spondylitis. The nucleotide sequence is given as TGTGCCAGCAGCTTAGGCTCCCAGGCGTTCGAGCAGTACTTC. Translated, this gives CASSLGSQAFEQYF.